Listed below are T cell receptor beta chains from one sample, sequenced in a study of naive and memory T cell subsets. MiXCR, applied by TCRdb to the UMI-ligation and nested PCR reads, yields one record per CDR3 protein. This repertoire shows 65,000 to 85,000 distinct CDR3 sequences, 10% to 15% found once; its top ten account for around 0.99%. The sample consisted of central memory CD4+ T cells from blood. These receptors were obtained from a human donor in good health. Both conserved end residues are part of each CDR3. D genes are given only for firm matches. Some rows have no size entry. The others give once, few or many, or a class for an expanded clone.

V	J	size	D	CDR3	DNA
TRBV5-8	TRBJ2-2	NA	NA	CASSPTGTRLRFF	TGTGCCAGCAGCCCAACCGGGACTCGACTTCGGTTTTTT
TRBV29-1	TRBJ2-3	many	TRBD1	CSVGQGVDTQYF	TGCAGCGTGGGACAGGGCGTCGATACGCAGTATTTT
TRBV30	TRBJ2-7	few	NA	CAWRRSSEQYF	TGTGCCTGGAGGCGGAGTTCGGAGCAGTACTTC
TRBV6-5	TRBJ2-3	many	NA	CASRVRGTATDTQYF	TGTGCCAGCAGGGTCCGGGGGACCGCCACAGATACGCAGTATTTT
TRBV6-2/TRBV6-3	TRBJ2-1	many	TRBD2	CASSQPGTSGVKQFF	TGTGCCAGCAGTCAGCCCGGGACTAGCGGGGTAAAGCAGTTCTTC
TRBV7-2	TRBJ2-7	NA	NA	CASSSTNSYEQYF	TGTGCCAGCAGCTCAACTAACTCCTACGAGCAGTACTTC
TRBV4-2	TRBJ2-7	NA	TRBD2	CASSQDGRSSGAQAGLYEQYF	TGTGCCAGCAGCCAAGACGGGAGGTCTAGCGGAGCCCAGGCGGGGCTTTACGAGCAGTACTTC
TRBV4-2	TRBJ1-2	many	NA	CASSQDRIPDYTF	TGTGCCAGCAGCCAAGACAGGATCCCAGACTACACCTTC
TRBV6-4	TRBJ2-3	few	NA	CASSDGPTDTQYF	TGTGCCAGCAGTGACGGGCCCACAGATACGCAGTATTTT
TRBV30	TRBJ2-7	NA	TRBD2	CAWRPGGPRGEQYF	TGTGCCTGGAGACCGGGGGGGCCTCGAGGCGAGCAGTACTTC
TRBV30	TRBJ2-7	NA	NA	CAWTPTGSEQYF	TGTGCCTGGACCCCGACAGGATCCGAGCAGTACTTC
TRBV7-2	TRBJ2-3	many	NA	CASSLAPNTQYF	TGTGCCAGCAGCTTAGCACCGAATACGCAGTATTTT
TRBV14	TRBJ2-1	NA	NA	CASSPGGSSLNEQFF	TGTGCCAGCAGCCCGGGCGGGTCTAGCCTCAATGAGCAGTTCTTC
TRBV25-1	TRBJ1-3	many	TRBD1	CASRTGRGDTIYF	TGTGCCAGCAGGACTGGCAGGGGGGACACCATATATTTT
TRBV7-2	TRBJ2-1	NA	NA	CASSSSRHEQFF	TGTGCCAGCAGCTCAAGCAGGCATGAGCAGTTCTTC
TRBV29-1	TRBJ2-1	many	NA	CSVEETTRGFFF	TGCAGCGTTGAGGAAACGACTAGGGGTTTCTTCTTC
TRBV2	TRBJ2-1	few	TRBD2	CASSGVAGGVKVFDEQFF	TGTGCCAGCAGTGGCGTAGCGGGAGGAGTCAAGGTTTTCGATGAGCAGTTCTTC
TRBV12-3/TRBV12-4	TRBJ2-5	few	NA	CASSSHTGTETQYF	TGTGCCAGCAGTTCTCATACCGGGACAGAGACCCAGTACTTC
TRBV5-1	TRBJ2-2	many	NA	CASSLWGDAGELFF	TGCGCCAGCAGCTTGTGGGGGGACGCCGGGGAGCTGTTTTTT
TRBV7-9	TRBJ2-2	many	TRBD2	CASSQGGGTNTGELFF	TGTGCCAGCAGCCAGGGCGGGGGTACGAACACCGGGGAGCTGTTTTTT
TRBV3-1	TRBJ2-5	NA	NA	CASSRSTTKGTQYF	TGTGCCAGCAGCCGTAGTACAACTAAAGGGACCCAGTACTTC
TRBV12-3/TRBV12-4	TRBJ2-5	many	TRBD1	CASSFRTGQETQYF	TGTGCCAGCAGTTTCAGGACAGGTCAAGAGACCCAGTACTTC
TRBV6-5	TRBJ1-5	NA	NA	CASREGPRVNQPQHF	TGTGCCAGCAGAGAAGGCCCTCGGGTCAATCAGCCCCAGCATTTT
TRBV29-1	TRBJ2-2	NA	TRBD2	CSAQTSGNTGELFF	TGCAGCGCTCAGACTAGCGGGAACACCGGGGAGCTGTTTTTT
TRBV20-1	TRBJ2-7	few	TRBD1	CSASPLDRGHYEQYF	TGCAGTGCTAGTCCATTGGACAGGGGGCACTACGAGCAGTACTTC
TRBV20-1	TRBJ2-1	NA	NA	CSARFVSSYNEQFF	TGCAGTGCTAGATTCGTGAGCTCCTACAATGAGCAGTTCTTC
TRBV27	TRBJ2-7	NA	NA	CASIKWGRGGEQYF	TGTGCCAGCATCAAATGGGGGCGGGGAGGCGAGCAGTACTTC
TRBV5-4	TRBJ1-1	NA	NA	CASSLEHSGTEAFF	TGTGCCAGCAGCTTGGAGCATTCTGGAACTGAAGCTTTCTTT
TRBV28	TRBJ2-3	few	NA	CASVGKDTQYF	TGTGCCAGCGTCGGGAAAGATACGCAGTATTTT
TRBV3-1	TRBJ2-2	few	NA	CASSPGVGVELFF	TGTGCCAGCAGCCCCGGGGTGGGGGTGGAGCTGTTTTTT
TRBV2	TRBJ1-5	NA	TRBD1	CASSVYGTGQMPQHF	TGTGCCAGCAGTGTCTACGGGACAGGGCAAATGCCCCAGCATTTT
TRBV19	TRBJ1-5	NA	TRBD1	CASSGGQNQPQHF	TGTGCCAGTAGTGGGGGACAGAATCAGCCCCAGCATTTT
TRBV6-5	TRBJ2-7	NA	TRBD1	CASSQPGTGGEQYF	TGTGCCAGCAGCCAACCCGGGACAGGGGGCGAGCAGTACTTC
TRBV29-1	TRBJ2-1	NA	TRBD2	CSAGTSGMEQFF	TGCAGCGCTGGGACTAGCGGGATGGAGCAGTTCTTC
TRBV6-1	TRBJ2-2	few	TRBD2	CASSEAGGVGELFF	TGTGCCAGCAGTGAAGCTGGGGGGGTCGGGGAGCTGTTTTTT
TRBV29-1	TRBJ1-1	NA	NA	CSVRTVNTEAFF	TGCAGCGTTAGGACAGTTAACACTGAAGCTTTCTTT
TRBV7-6	TRBJ1-1	NA	TRBD1	CASSLGQGALEAFF	TGTGCCAGCAGCTTAGGACAGGGGGCGCTTGAAGCTTTCTTT
TRBV6-1	TRBJ2-6	NA	NA	CANSGRMSGGANVLTF	TGTGCCAACAGCGGCAGGATGTCTGGAGGGGCCAACGTCCTGACTTTC
TRBV6-5	TRBJ1-2	many	NA	CASSYGSMRGGYGYTF	TGTGCCAGCAGTTACGGTTCCATGCGTGGCGGGTATGGCTACACCTTC
TRBV10-3	TRBJ1-1	NA	NA	CAIRGYAGTEAFF	TGTGCCATCAGGGGATATGCGGGGACTGAAGCTTTCTTT
TRBV5-1	TRBJ2-1	NA	TRBD2	CASSLVLASRTIYNEQFF	TGCGCCAGCAGCTTGGTACTAGCGTCACGAACAATCTACAATGAGCAGTTCTTC
TRBV14	TRBJ1-1	NA	NA	CASSQWPTEAFF	TGTGCCAGCAGCCAATGGCCCACTGAAGCTTTCTTT
TRBV6-2/TRBV6-3	TRBJ2-5	many	NA	CASSYFRPGRIQETQYF	TGTGCCAGCAGTTACTTCCGACCGGGACGGATACAAGAGACCCAGTACTTC
TRBV28	TRBJ2-1	NA	TRBD2	CASSLAGDSNEQFF	TGTGCCAGCAGTTTAGCGGGAGATAGCAATGAGCAGTTCTTC
TRBV21-1	TRBJ2-7	few	NA	CASSKAGPSGRAKLVPYF	TGTGCCAGCAGCAAAGCGGGCCCTAGCGGGAGGGCCAAATTAGTTCCCTACTTC
TRBV27	TRBJ2-1	many	NA	CASSRTANEQFF	TGTGCCAGCAGTCGAACAGCCAATGAGCAGTTCTTC
TRBV24-1	TRBJ2-3	many	TRBD2	CATSDRMRGGGDTQYF	TGTGCCACCAGTGATCGAATGAGGGGCGGGGGAGATACGCAGTATTTT
TRBV28	TRBJ2-4	NA	NA	CASSVQGPRNIQYF	TGTGCCAGCAGTGTGCAGGGGCCTCGAAACATTCAGTACTTC
TRBV7-6	TRBJ2-3	NA	TRBD2	CASSPVSGSGTDTQYF	TGTGCCAGCAGCCCGGTGAGCGGGAGTGGCACAGATACGCAGTATTTT
TRBV4-1	TRBJ2-7	NA	TRBD1	CASSHPDRGNEQYF	TGCGCCAGCAGCCACCCGGACAGGGGCAACGAGCAGTACTTC
TRBV7-9	TRBJ2-2	few	NA	CASTISGGPTGELFF	TGTGCCAGCACCATTAGCGGAGGGCCGACCGGGGAGCTGTTTTTT
TRBV6-1	TRBJ1-1	many	NA	CASTGPYTEAFF	TGTGCCAGCACGGGACCGTACACTGAAGCTTTCTTT
TRBV5-5	TRBJ2-7	many	NA	CASSSSGVYSYEQYF	TGTGCCAGCAGCTCTTCAGGGGTATACTCCTACGAGCAGTACTTC
TRBV7-2	TRBJ2-5	NA	TRBD2	CASSLSGLAGVGLETQYF	TGTGCCAGCAGCTTGTCGGGACTAGCGGGAGTCGGGTTAGAGACCCAGTACTTC
TRBV6-2/TRBV6-3	TRBJ1-1	few	NA	CASTHPGGTEAFF	TGTGCCAGCACTCACCCCGGAGGGACTGAAGCTTTCTTT
TRBV27	TRBJ1-4	NA	NA	CASSRRSRENEKLFF	TGTGCCAGCAGCCGTCGCTCCAGGGAAAACGAAAAACTGTTTTTT
TRBV28	TRBJ2-1	few	TRBD1	CASSLPAGGFVF	TGTGCCAGCAGTTTACCCGCAGGGGGCTTTGTCTTC
TRBV12-3/TRBV12-4	TRBJ2-1	many	NA	CASSLGQTHLEQFF	TGTGCCAGCAGTTTAGGACAGACGCACCTAGAGCAGTTCTTC
TRBV25-1	TRBJ1-1	NA	TRBD1	CASSGTGGFEAFF	TGTGCCAGCAGTGGGACAGGAGGGTTTGAAGCTTTCTTT